Presented here are 18 T cell receptor beta chains from one specimen sequenced in a study of Ad26.COV2.S vaccination and SARS-CoV-2 variants. Method: immunoSEQ multiplex PCR; TCRdb's copy keeps in-frame clones and lacks some. The sample carries 300,000 to 400,000 clones, 65% to 90% recorded once. Treatment noted: around 19 received Ad26.COV2.S at low or high dose, single or two shots; 5 received placebo; per-sample allocation not given. Collection of the samples took place on day 63 after the first injection of vaccine or placebo. This material consisted of peripheral blood, taken in a trial of Ad26.COV2.S vaccine versus placebo. These TCRs come from a person aged 18-60 years who received the Ad26.COV2.S COVID-19 vaccine or a placebo.

The chain combines TRBV5-1 with TRBJ2-5; D is perhaps TRBD2 (5 bases). The CDR3 consists of 13 residues. Germline V CDR1 and CDR2: SGHRS, YFSETQ. The V end lost 3 bases, the J end lost 5 bases, and 11 bases lay between the germline ends. CDR3 in amino acids: CASSWNGVETQYF. In DNA form, the CDR3 reads TGCGCCAGCAGCTGGAACGGGGTGGAGACCCAGTACTTC.

The V and J genes are TRBV24-1 and TRBJ2-5, with 8 positions matching TRBD2. The CDR3 has 15 amino acids. Per germline, CDR1 KGHDR and CDR2 SFDVKD. J gave up 3 bases and V 1 base, and 3 bases lay outside the gene matches. In nucleotides, the CDR3 is TGTGCCACCAGTGATTTAGCGGGAGCGAAAGAGACCCAGTACTTC. This gives the protein CATSDLAGAKETQYF.

This chain uses TRBV12-3 or TRBV12-4 with TRBJ2-7; perhaps TRBD2 as D (5 bases). CDR3 length: 12 amino acids. The V end was cut by 2 bases, the J end by 3 bases, with 5 bases between. The CDR3 protein is CASSLTSYEQYF. Here the CDR3 DNA reads TGTGCCAGCAGTTTAACTAGCTACGAGCAGTACTTC.

The rearrangement links TRBV19 to TRBJ1-3; TRBD1 aligns across 7 bases. Germline assignment: CDR1 LNHDA and CDR2 SQIVND (reference sequence). The junction had 15 bases not matched to a gene; V was cut back by 7 bases and J by 0 bases. This CDR3 spans 18 amino acids. CDR3 nucleotide sequence: TGTGCCAGTAATGAGGGACAGCGGTTTTCCCGCTCTGGAAACACCATATATTTT. Translating it yields CASNEGQRFSRSGNTIYF.

V and J are TRBV7-9 and TRBJ2-2, with D possibly matching TRBD2 (5 bases). V lost 5 bases and J 0 bases, leaving 19 bases between the germline ends. Germline CDR1 and CDR2: SEHNR and FQNEAQ (reference sequence). The CDR3 consists of 18 residues. CDR3 in amino acids: CASSVPLGERSNTGELFF. Written as DNA, the CDR3 is TGTGCCAGCAGCGTCCCCCTGGGAGAGCGATCGAACACCGGGGAGCTGTTTTTT.

This clone appeared once. This sequence joins TRBV27 and TRBJ1-5, with a tentative D call TRBD1 (5 bases). V was cut by 8 bases and J by 2 bases, with 13 bases left in between. CDR1 MNHEY and CDR2 SMNVEV come from the germline V gene (reference sequence). There are 14 residues in the CDR3. This CDR3 reads CASGPPQGNQPQHF. The CDR3 DNA reads as TGTGCCAGCGGGCCCCCACAGGGCAATCAGCCCCAGCATTTT.

The rearrangement joins TRBV4-2 to TRBJ2-7, with 8 bases aligning to TRBD2. Germline CDR1 LGHNA, CDR2 YNFKEQ. The V and J ends lost 4 bases and 4 bases, in that order; junction bases with no gene match: 9. The CDR3 extends over 15 amino acids. The CDR3 DNA reads TGTGCCAGCAGCCTCAGTAGCGGGGCCGAATACGAGCAGTACTTC. It translates to CASSLSSGAEYEQYF.

The chain carries TRBV7-8 and TRBJ2-7; D gene ambiguous. Germline V gene data show CDR1 as SGHVS and CDR2 as FQNEAQ. There are 12 residues in the CDR3. The ends were cut back, 0 bases at V and 4 bases at J, with 4 bases in the middle. This CDR3 reads CASSLAYYEQYF. The CDR3 coding sequence is TGTGCCAGCAGCTTAGCGTATTACGAGCAGTACTTC.

The rearrangement joins TRBV5-6 to TRBJ2-1; D perhaps matches TRBD1 (6 bases). This CDR3 region has 12 residues. With 4 bases removed from V and 7 bases from J, the gap between germline ends came to 9 bases. Germline V gene lookup returns CDR1 SGHDT and CDR2 YYEEEE. CDR3 DNA sequence: TGTGCCAGCAGCCCGCAGGGGAATGAGCAGTTCTTC. Encoded protein: CASSPQGNEQFF.

The table lists this clone with a count of one. V and J are TRBV27 and TRBJ2-5; D not certain. The V end lost 4 bases, the J end lost 5 bases, and 17 bases lay between the germline ends. CDR1 and CDR2 (germline): MNHEY, SMNVEV (reference sequence). CDR3 length: 15 residues. The CDR3 nucleotides read TGTGCCAGCAGTTCAACCCTAGGAGTTGAGGAGACCCAGTACTTC. Translating gives CASSSTLGVEETQYF.

The rearrangement uses TRBV20-1 and TRBJ1-2, with no clear D. Trimming took 2 bases from V and 6 from J, leaving 7 bases between them. The germline gives CDR1 DFQATT, CDR2 SNEGSKA (reference sequence). This CDR3 contains 11 residues. The CDR3 DNA reads TGCAGTGCTAGAAAGGCAGATGGCTACACCTTC. Protein product: CSARKADGYTF.

This clone was detected only once. This rearrangement joins TRBV19 to TRBJ2-7; 9 nucleotides agree with TRBD1. Looked up from germline, CDR1 is LNHDA and CDR2 is SQIVND (reference sequence). The CDR3 runs 15 residues. With 3 bases clipped from V and 4 bases from J, the junction kept 7 bases outside the gene matches. The CDR3 nucleotides are TGTGCCAGTAGTATCCCGGGACAGGGTCAATACGAGCAGTACTTC. Protein: CASSIPGQGQYEQYF.

This sequence joins TRBV7-9 and TRBJ2-4; the D gene could be TRBD1 or TRBD2 (5 bases each). Trimming stripped 3 bases from V and 3 bases from J, with 21 bases between. The CDR3 is 18 amino acids. Germline V gene lookup returns CDR1 SEHNR and CDR2 FQNEAQ (reference sequence). Here the CDR3 reads CASSFLGTQKGSKNIQYF. The DNA for the CDR3 is TGTGCCAGCAGCTTCCTGGGGACCCAGAAAGGAAGCAAAAACATTCAGTACTTC.

CDR3 region: CATSDTGSSRDGYTF. For the CDR3, the DNA is TGTGCCACCAGTGATACTGGCTCCTCAAGGGATGGCTACACCTTC. V gene TRBV24-1 combines with J gene TRBJ1-2, with D uncertain. Between the trimmed V and J ends, which lost 3 bases and 6 bases, there was a span of 16 bases. Looked up from germline, CDR1 is KGHDR and CDR2 is SFDVKD. This CDR3 contains 15 residues.

A note on this clone: In this CDR3 the conserved last residue, phenylalanine or tryptophan, is missing, so a read error is likely. Because the CDR3's place on the DNA is in doubt, the DNA is left out and the CDR3 is given as listed by TCRdb. The chain employs TRBV28 and TRBJ2-7; no DNA check was done on the table's D call, TRBD1. Germline CDR1 is MDHEN and CDR2 is SYDVKM. The CDR3 numbers 12 amino acids, ends counted. CDR3 sequence: CASSLLTGDPHY.

The chain joins TRBV12-2 to TRBJ1-2; no DNA check was done on the table's D call, TRBD1. TRBV12-2 is given as a pseudogene. The length of the CDR3 is 14 residues. In DNA form, the CDR3 reads TGTGCAAGTCGCCGGACAGGGCAAAACTATGGCTACACCTTC. It translates to CASRRTGQNYGYTF.

With regard to this clone: At the DNA level, this CDR3 is encoded by other sequences in the same sample as well. The rearrangement joins TRBV7-2 to TRBJ2-7, with D unclear. Germline CDR1 and CDR2: SGHTA and FQGNSA. Trimming cost V 4 bases and J 6 bases, with 10 bases left between them. The CDR3 has 12 residues. The CDR3 DNA follows: TGTGCCAGCAGCTCAACCTCGGGCGAGCAGTACTTC. Encoded protein: CASSSTSGEQYF.

The chain links TRBV11-2 to TRBJ2-7; tentatively, D is TRBD1 (5 bases). V was cut by 1 base and J by 2 bases, with 9 bases left in between. This CDR3 spans 14 amino acids. The germline gives CDR1 SGHAT, CDR2 FQNNGV. The CDR3 DNA follows: TGTGCCAGCAGCTTAGCACAGGAAGCCTACGAGCAGTACTTC. This gives the protein CASSLAQEAYEQYF. The variable domain in full, completed from reference TRBV11-2 and TRBJ2-7, reads EAGVAQSPRYKIIEKRQSVAFWCNPISGHATLYWYQQILGQGPKLLIQFQNNGVVDDSQLPKDRFSAERLKGVDSTLKIQPAKLEDSAVYLCASSLAQEAYEQYFGPGTRLTVT.